Following are 6 T cell receptor beta chains from one sample sequenced in a study of blood T cell repertoires in COVID-19. The assay was immunoSEQ multiplex PCR, and TCRdb's table has in-frame clones only and misses some. The table lists 300,000 to 400,000 clones, about 89% of them singletons. The sequencing sample was made of peripheral blood. The receptors originated from a woman in her sixties with COVID-19, enrolled during active disease.

The chain is built from TRBV19 and TRBJ2-3; 7 nucleotides match TRBD1. CDR3 size: 16 residues. Germline V lookup: CDR1 LNHDA, CDR2 SQIVND (reference sequence). The V gene end was trimmed by 6 bases and the J gene end by 2 bases; junction bases not matched to a gene: 11. The CDR3 region has the DNA TGTGCCAGTAGGAACCCGGGGCAGGGGGTCACAGATACGCAGTATTTT. Its translation: CASRNPGQGVTDTQYF.

V gene TRBV9 combines with J gene TRBJ2-3, with a tentative D call TRBD1 (6 bases). The CDR3 spans 14 residues. Germline V gives CDR1 SGDLS, CDR2 YYNGEE. V was clipped by 6 bases and J by 1 base, with 12 bases between them. CDR3 bases: TGTGCCAGCAACACAGGGTCTGGCACAGATACGCAGTATTTT. Amino acids: CASNTGSGTDTQYF.

The chain links TRBV10-1 to TRBJ2-1, with 11 bases matching TRBD1. Germline CDR1 WNHNN, CDR2 SYGVQD (reference sequence). The junction had 3 bases not matched to a gene; V was cut back by 4 bases and J by 10 bases. This CDR3 comprises 13 residues. The CDR3 sequence is CASSAGTGGEQFF. Here the CDR3 DNA reads TGCGCCAGCAGTGCCGGGACAGGGGGAGAGCAGTTCTTC.

V gene TRBV6-1 combines with J gene TRBJ2-1; 7 nucleotides match TRBD1. Germline CDR1 and CDR2: MNHNS and SASEGT. V lost 4 bases to trimming and J lost 0 bases; unmatched junction nucleotides: 9. The CDR3 has 17 residues. The CDR3 protein is CASSVAQGKASYNEQFF. The CDR3 DNA sequence: TGTGCCAGCAGTGTTGCACAGGGGAAAGCCTCCTACAATGAGCAGTTCTTC.

The chain uses TRBV6-4 and TRBJ2-3; 12 positions agree with TRBD2. The CDR3 is made up of 16 amino acids. The J segment lost 4 bases and the V segment lost 6 bases, leaving 8 bases of the junction unmatched. From germline, CDR1 is MRHNA and CDR2 SNTAGT. The CDR3 nucleotides are TGTGCCAGCAGCCCCGGACTAGCGGGGTTCGCAGATACGCAGTATTTT. Amino acids: CASSPGLAGFADTQYF.

The rearrangement joins TRBV6-1 to TRBJ2-3, with D unresolved. Trimming took off 2 bases at V and 6 bases at J, with 12 bases between the two ends. Germline V lookup: CDR1 MNHNS, CDR2 SASEGT. The CDR3 runs to 14 residues. CDR3 residues: CASSERPVRDTQYF. CDR3 bases: TGTGCCAGCAGTGAACGCCCAGTGAGGGATACGCAGTATTTT.